The clone carrying this TCR beta chain has only a few counts. Its antigen is undetermined. The data are from a study of vaccination and CD4 T cells after COVID-19. Germline V gives CDR1 SGHNT, CDR2 YENEEA. The CDR3 sequence is 17 residues long. Germline trimming cut 0 bases from V and 4 bases from J; bases unmatched to any gene: 10. Cultured CD4+ T cell DNA underwent sequencing with the Oncomine TCR Beta short-read assay. Each CDR3 protein gets one entry after TCRdb re-called the PCR reads with MiXCR. The data show under 25,000 distinct CDR3 sequences, with roughly 29% seen just once and 11% held by the top ten. Study-wide results and limits: It was found that, in convalescent patients, 304 of 307 vaccine-specific clones were spike mono-reactive.

Treatment meaning: roughly ten-day PBMC culture with coronavirus spike peptide pools or control peptides (ViraFEST assay). The sample consisted of cultured CD4+ T cells from blood. The TCR sequence derives from a human donor with COVID-19. The chain combines TRBV11-3 with TRBJ2-5; 8 bases map to TRBD1. The CDR3: CASSLDRDRLGGETQYF. CDR3 sequence (DNA): TGTGCCAGCAGCTTAGACCGGGACAGGCTTGGTGGAGAGACCCAGTACTTC.